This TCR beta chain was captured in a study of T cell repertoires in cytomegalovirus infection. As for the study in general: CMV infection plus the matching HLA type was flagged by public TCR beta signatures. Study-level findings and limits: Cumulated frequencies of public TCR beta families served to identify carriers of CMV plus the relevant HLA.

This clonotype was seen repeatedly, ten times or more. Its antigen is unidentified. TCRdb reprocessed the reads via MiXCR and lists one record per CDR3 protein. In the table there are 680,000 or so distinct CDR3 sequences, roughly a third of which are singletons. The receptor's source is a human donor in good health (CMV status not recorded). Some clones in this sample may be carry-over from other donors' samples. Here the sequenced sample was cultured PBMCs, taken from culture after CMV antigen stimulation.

The CDR3 bases are TGTGCCAGCAGCCCCCTATTGGCATCTTACACAGATACGCAGTATTTT. Amino acid sequence: CASSPLLASYTDTQYF. This chain links TRBV7-8 with TRBJ2-3; D unclear. V dropped 5 bases and J dropped 2 bases, with 17 bases sitting between them. This CDR3 contains 16 residues. The germline V gene has CDR1 SGHVS and CDR2 FQNEAQ.